This is a list of T cell receptor beta chains from one sample in a study of technical replicates of blood from a handful of donors. Produced via immunoSEQ multiplex PCR; TCRdb's table is partial and in-frame only. The sample holds roughly 79,000 clones, just over 95% seen once. The sequenced sample consisted of T cells isolated from PBMCs. The receptors derive from a human donor in good health. Both conserved end residues are part of each CDR3. Each record gives: D gene, J gene, V gene, clone size, CDR3 protein, CDR3 DNA. The D gene is left open where the match is weak. Some rows mark clone size as missing; the rest say once, few, many or name a class of expanded clone.

TRBD1	TRBJ1-4	TRBV6-1	-	CASSSGTGDEKLFF	TGTGCCAGCAGCTCCGGGACAGGGGATGAAAAACTGTTTTTT
TRBD1	TRBJ2-3	TRBV11-2	once	CASSLPTGGDTQYF	TGTGCCAGCAGCTTACCGACAGGGGGGGATACGCAGTATTTT
TRBD1	TRBJ2-1	TRBV27	-	CASSLWGQGTLGSYNEQFF	TGTGCCAGCAGTTTATGGGGACAGGGGACGCTAGGCTCCTACAATGAGCAGTTCTTC
-	TRBJ1-1	TRBV28	-	CATRGHSSTTEAFF	TGTGCCACCCGCGGACATTCCTCCACCACTGAAGCTTTCTTT
-	TRBJ2-3	TRBV5-1	once	CASSPQVGARRDTQYF	TGCGCCAGCAGCCCTCAGGTGGGGGCGAGGCGAGATACGCAGTATTTT
TRBD2	TRBJ2-5	TRBV10-3	-	CAIQRLAGETQYF	TGTGCCATCCAGAGACTAGCGGGAGAGACCCAGTACTTC
TRBD2	TRBJ2-7	TRBV5-8	once	CASSLWLAGGYYEQYF	TGTGCCAGCAGCTTGTGGCTGGCGGGAGGTTACTACGAGCAGTACTTC
TRBD1	TRBJ1-5	TRBV19	-	CASSTSTPGTEIYQPQHF	TGTGCCAGTAGTACCAGCACCCCCGGGACAGAAATTTATCAGCCCCAGCATTTT
-	TRBJ1-1	TRBV19	-	CASSIGENTEAFF	TGTGCCAGTAGTATAGGAGAAAACACTGAAGCTTTCTTT
TRBD1	TRBJ1-2	TRBV19	-	CASSLQGAYGYTF	TGTGCCAGTAGTTTGCAGGGGGCCTATGGCTACACCTTC
-	TRBJ2-7	TRBV5-1	once	CASSVGRVSVSYEQYF	TGCGCCAGCAGCGTCGGAAGAGTGAGCGTCTCCTACGAGCAGTACTTC
TRBD1	TRBJ2-1	TRBV19	-	CASSIGTGGYNEQFF	TGTGCCAGTAGTATAGGGACAGGGGGCTACAATGAGCAGTTCTTC
-	TRBJ1-1	TRBV6-1	-	CASSEDFGTIKAFF	TGTGCCAGCAGTGAGGACTTTGGTACCATTAAAGCTTTCTTT
TRBD2	TRBJ2-7	TRBV27	-	CASSLSGRVYEQYF	TGTGCCAGCAGTCTCAGCGGGAGGGTCTACGAGCAGTACTTC
-	TRBJ2-2	TRBV9	-	CASSVTGYGELFF	TGTGCCAGCAGCGTTACAGGGTACGGGGAGCTGTTTTTT
-	TRBJ2-5	TRBV28	-	CASSLLWTKKETQYF	TGTGCCAGCAGTTTACTATGGACTAAAAAAGAGACCCAGTACTTC
TRBD2	TRBJ2-3	TRBV7-6	-	CASSLGTRLADTQYF	TGTGCCAGCAGCTTAGGGACTAGATTGGCAGATACGCAGTATTTT
-	TRBJ2-4	TRBV19	-	CASRDRLAKNIQYF	TGTGCCAGTAGAGACAGGTTAGCCAAAAACATTCAGTACTTC
-	TRBJ1-1	TRBV5-5	-	CASSLLEGEVSEAFF	TGTGCCAGCAGCTTGTTGGAGGGTGAGGTTTCTGAAGCTTTCTTT
-	TRBJ2-3	TRBV4-1	-	CASSQDPTIHTQYF	TGCGCCAGCAGCCAAGACCCGACTATTCATACGCAGTATTTT
-	TRBJ1-1	TRBV21-1	-	CASIPPGPIEAFF	TGTGCCAGCATCCCTCCAGGGCCTATTGAAGCTTTCTTT
-	TRBJ2-7	TRBV11-2	-	CASSLDSRSYEQYF	TGTGCCAGCAGCTTAGATTCACGGTCCTACGAGCAGTACTTC
-	TRBJ2-7	TRBV11-1	-	CASSHSGITYEQYF	TGTGCCAGCAGCCATTCAGGGATAACCTACGAGCAGTACTTC
TRBD1	TRBJ1-2	TRBV5-4	-	CASRTGGTYGYTF	TGTGCCAGCAGGACAGGGGGTACCTATGGCTACACCTTC
TRBD2	TRBJ2-7	TRBV5-8	-	CASSSGLAGNYEQYF	TGTGCCAGCAGCTCGGGACTAGCGGGAAATTACGAGCAGTACTTC
-	TRBJ1-1	TRBV6-1	-	CASGHRNTEAFF	TGTGCCAGCGGCCACCGGAACACTGAAGCTTTCTTT
TRBD1	TRBJ1-1	TRBV9	-	CASSPWTGGSEAFF	TGTGCCAGCAGCCCTTGGACAGGGGGCTCTGAAGCTTTCTTT
-	TRBJ2-3	TRBV7-9	-	CASSQKSGITDTQYF	TGTGCCAGCAGCCAAAAAAGCGGTATAACAGATACGCAGTATTTT
TRBD2	TRBJ2-1	TRBV5-1	-	CASSRTPTSGVYNEQFF	TGCGCCAGCAGCAGGACACCCACTAGCGGGGTTTACAATGAGCAGTTCTTC
-	TRBJ2-7	TRBV5-1	-	CASSLVTTGGYEQYF	TGCGCCAGCAGCTTGGTAACTACCGGGGGCTACGAGCAGTACTTC
TRBD1	TRBJ2-1	TRBV7-9	-	CASSPRDRPYNEQFF	TGTGCCAGCAGCCCCCGGGACAGACCGTACAATGAGCAGTTCTTC
-	TRBJ2-7	TRBV18	-	CASSPYPGSGEQYF	TGTGCCAGCTCACCATATCCGGGATCGGGGGAGCAGTACTTC
-	TRBJ2-7	TRBV2	-	CASNYSPNEQYF	TGTGCCAGCAATTACAGCCCAAACGAGCAGTACTTC
-	TRBJ2-7	TRBV28	-	CASSWAYYEQYF	TGTGCCAGCAGTTGGGCTTACTACGAGCAGTACTTC
TRBD2	TRBJ2-1	TRBV5-8	-	CASSRDYSEQFF	TGTGCCAGCAGCAGGGACTATTCCGAGCAGTTCTTC
-	TRBJ1-1	TRBV15	-	CATSRGIWTTEAFF	TGTGCCACCAGCAGAGGAATTTGGACTACTGAAGCTTTCTTT
TRBD2	TRBJ2-7	TRBV28	-	CASSLLAGLYEQYF	TGTGCCAGCAGCCTACTAGCGGGACTCTACGAGCAGTACTTC
-	TRBJ2-5	TRBV27	-	CASSFTGQETQYF	TGTGCCAGCAGTTTTACAGGGCAAGAGACCCAGTACTTC
-	TRBJ1-1	TRBV6-1	-	CASSSPTADTEAFF	TGTGCCAGCAGCTCGCCGACTGCGGACACTGAAGCTTTCTTT
-	TRBJ1-1	TRBV29-1	-	CSVERQLMNTEAFF	TGCAGCGTTGAGCGACAGCTCATGAACACTGAAGCTTTCTTT
-	TRBJ2-5	TRBV20-1	-	CSARDSRTQYF	TGCAGTGCTAGAGATAGCAGGACCCAGTACTTC
TRBD2	TRBJ2-7	TRBV7-2	-	CASSYLAGVEQYF	TGTGCCAGCAGCTATCTAGCGGGAGTTGAGCAGTACTTC
-	TRBJ1-3	TRBV9	-	CASNKGDFGNTIYF	TGTGCCAGCAATAAGGGGGATTTCGGAAACACCATATATTTT
TRBD2	TRBJ2-7	TRBV27	-	CASSSPGLAGSSYEQYF	TGTGCCAGCAGTTCGCCGGGACTAGCGGGAAGCTCCTACGAGCAGTACTTC
TRBD1	TRBJ2-1	TRBV4-3	-	CASSQEGQTGFREQFF	TGCGCCAGCAGCCAAGAGGGCCAGACAGGGTTCAGAGAGCAGTTCTTC
-	TRBJ1-2	TRBV5-1	-	CASSPEISRGYTF	TGCGCCAGCAGCCCGGAAATATCGCGGGGCTACACCTTC
TRBD2	TRBJ2-7	TRBV7-9	-	CASSLGLAGGTYEQYF	TGTGCCAGCAGCCTGGGACTAGCGGGGGGAACCTACGAGCAGTACTTC
-	TRBJ1-5	TRBV10-3	-	CAISLEGRGSNQPQHF	TGTGCCATCAGTCTCGAGGGGAGGGGTAGCAATCAGCCCCAGCATTTT
TRBD2	TRBJ2-7	TRBV27	-	CASSLSGRAYEQYF	TGTGCCAGCAGTCTTAGCGGGAGGGCGTACGAGCAGTACTTC
TRBD2	TRBJ2-3	TRBV7-2	-	CASSFSGRAQYF	TGTGCCAGCAGCTTTAGCGGGAGGGCGCAGTATTTT
TRBD1	TRBJ2-7	TRBV5-6	-	CASIVPGQGFSEQYF	TGTGCCAGCATCGTTCCGGGACAGGGGTTCAGCGAGCAGTACTTC
TRBD2	TRBJ2-1	TRBV28	-	CASSFLAGDDNEQFF	TGTGCCAGCAGTTTCCTAGCGGGAGACGACAATGAGCAGTTCTTC
-	TRBJ2-1	TRBV28	once	CASSLEGNEQFF	TGTGCCAGCAGTTTAGAGGGCAATGAGCAGTTCTTC